The rows below give T cell receptor beta chains drawn from one sample of a study of T cell changes during pregnancy in multiple sclerosis. Sequenced by immunoSEQ multiplex PCR; TCRdb stores in-frame clones only, minus some. The top ten clones hold 0.95% of a sample with tens of thousands of clones, approximately 90% of them seen once. Sequencing used peripheral blood, obtained before pregnancy. These receptors all come from a female donor with multiple sclerosis, enrolled in a pregnancy study. Both conserved end residues are trimmed from each CDR3.

v_call: TRBV2
j_call: TRBJ2-1
cdr3_aa: ASIPGLAGEGEQF

v_call: TRBV28
j_call: TRBJ2-3
cdr3_aa: ATLGLAAGRETDTQY

v_call: TRBV5-4
j_call: TRBJ2-3
cdr3_aa: ASSFPGGAADTQY

v_call: TRBV13
j_call: TRBJ2-7
cdr3_aa: ASSLRGGAGGEYEQY

v_call: TRBV4-1
j_call: TRBJ1-1
cdr3_aa: ASSPRGGVNTEAF

v_call: TRBV7-9
j_call: TRBJ2-3
cdr3_aa: ASSLWRRGGADTQY

v_call: TRBV2
j_call: TRBJ1-4
cdr3_aa: ASKRGPNQNEKLF

v_call: TRBV28
j_call: TRBJ1-1
cdr3_aa: ASSSTGSSSDEAF

v_call: TRBV7-9
j_call: TRBJ1-4
cdr3_aa: ASIQGAGNEKLF

v_call: TRBV11-1
j_call: TRBJ2-7
cdr3_aa: ASSLDYYEQY

v_call: TRBV27
j_call: TRBJ2-1
cdr3_aa: ASSRTSGWDEQF

v_call: TRBV7-2
j_call: TRBJ1-2
cdr3_aa: ASSLKGPTANNYGYT

v_call: TRBV2
j_call: TRBJ2-5
cdr3_aa: ASSGGAVETQY

v_call: TRBV10-3
j_call: TRBJ1-1
cdr3_aa: AIRRTRDRADTEAF

v_call: TRBV2
j_call: TRBJ1-4
cdr3_aa: ASRGPGQDNGNEKLF

v_call: TRBV4-2
j_call: TRBJ2-7
cdr3_aa: ASSQEIDRYHEQY

v_call: TRBV4-2
j_call: TRBJ2-3
cdr3_aa: ASSQESGGYVDTQY

v_call: TRBV7-2
j_call: TRBJ2-1
cdr3_aa: ASSLGGYEQF

v_call: TRBV7-9
j_call: TRBJ2-3
cdr3_aa: ASSLLETGDTQY

v_call: TRBV2
j_call: TRBJ1-4
cdr3_aa: ASSVPQGADATNEKLF

v_call: TRBV7-3
j_call: TRBJ2-2
cdr3_aa: ASSLGRRANTGELF

v_call: TRBV11-2
j_call: TRBJ1-2
cdr3_aa: ASSSGDRYYGYT

v_call: TRBV7-9
j_call: TRBJ2-2
cdr3_aa: ASSLGTDAGELF

v_call: TRBV25-1
j_call: TRBJ1-2
cdr3_aa: ASSDSNYGYT

v_call: TRBV23-1
j_call: TRBJ1-6
cdr3_aa: ASTPRGASYNSPLH

v_call: TRBV6-4
j_call: TRBJ1-1
cdr3_aa: ASPIRQFRIEAF

v_call: TRBV11-3
j_call: TRBJ2-1
cdr3_aa: ASSETVSSYNEQF

v_call: TRBV4-2
j_call: TRBJ2-1
cdr3_aa: ASSQGQGAYNEQF

v_call: TRBV7-6
j_call: TRBJ2-2
cdr3_aa: ASRTDYTGELF

v_call: TRBV7-2
j_call: TRBJ2-7
cdr3_aa: ASSLIPLYEQY

v_call: TRBV15
j_call: TRBJ2-5
cdr3_aa: ATSRDPGETQY

v_call: TRBV6-1
j_call: TRBJ2-1
cdr3_aa: ASSELAATYNEQF

v_call: TRBV11-2
j_call: TRBJ2-1
cdr3_aa: ASSLEVSSYNEQF

v_call: TRBV7-8
j_call: TRBJ1-6
cdr3_aa: ASSLARTGPNNSPLH

v_call: TRBV2
j_call: TRBJ2-7
cdr3_aa: ASRSTSGSYEQY

v_call: TRBV11-3
j_call: TRBJ2-6
cdr3_aa: ASSLGTSGSSGANVLT

v_call: TRBV19
j_call: TRBJ1-1
cdr3_aa: ASIRQGWGTEAF

v_call: TRBV28
j_call: TRBJ1-1
cdr3_aa: ASSLGTGGRWTEAF

v_call: TRBV2
j_call: TRBJ1-2
cdr3_aa: ASSSGWWAGPEPALRNYGYT

v_call: TRBV5-8
j_call: TRBJ1-1
cdr3_aa: ASSERGDRETEAF